Shown below are 24 T cell receptor beta chains from a single sample sequenced in a study of early T cells in non-severe SARS-CoV-2 infection. TCRdb redid the calling of the 5' RACE reads with MiXCR, one entry per CDR3 protein. The sample yields some 57,000 distinct CDR3 sequences, 8% to 10% seen once. The sample taken for sequencing was whole blood. These receptor sequences come from an adult who was a healthcare worker with PCR-confirmed SARS-CoV-2 infection or an uninfected control (not recorded which).

This clonotype was seen a handful of times. V and J are TRBV6-6 and TRBJ2-1; possibly TRBD2 for D (6 bases). There are 14 residues in the CDR3. V lost 4 bases, J lost 0 bases, and 7 bases lay in between. Looked up from germline, CDR1 is MNHNY and CDR2 is SVGAGI (reference sequence). CDR3 sequence (DNA): TGTGCCAGCAGTTCCGGGAGCTCCTACAATGAGCAGTTCTTC. This codes for CASSSGSSYNEQFF.

This clonotype was counted many times. CDR3 loop: CASSLGAGGYNEQFF. The DNA of the CDR3 is TGTGCCAGCAGCTTAGGTGCGGGGGGGTACAATGAGCAGTTCTTC. V gene TRBV7-6 combines with J gene TRBJ2-1, with 9 bases aligning to TRBD2. V shed 1 base and J 4 bases; nucleotides not matched to a gene: 2. This CDR3 has 15 amino acids. Germline V gene sequence: CDR1 SGHVS, CDR2 FNYEAQ.

This clonotype was picked up a small number of times. Here the CDR3 DNA reads TGCGCCAGCAGCACCGGACAGTACACAGATACGCAGTATTTT. The encoded protein is CASSTGQYTDTQYF. This chain uses TRBV5-1 with TRBJ2-3; D is possibly TRBD1 (6 bases). This CDR3 contains 14 residues. The V and J ends lost 4 bases and 2 bases respectively, with 11 bases between them. CDR1 is SGHRS and CDR2 is YFSETQ in the germline V gene.

In its sample, this clonotype was seen a few times. This rearrangement joins TRBV12-3 or TRBV12-4 to TRBJ2-5; 9 positions match TRBD2. This CDR3 spans 16 amino acids. J gave up 4 bases and V 6 bases, and 12 bases lay outside the gene matches. CDR3 sequence (DNA): TGTGCCAGCAGCCCCCGGGGCGGGAGGGTAGGAGAGACCCAGTACTTC. It yields the protein CASSPRGGRVGETQYF.

This clonotype was observed a few times. The chain recombines TRBV7-2 with TRBJ2-2; no firm D call. The CDR3 loop spans 13 amino acids. Trimming cost V 3 bases and J 8 bases, with 10 bases left between them. Germline CDR1 and CDR2: SGHTA and FQGNSA. DNA of the CDR3: TGTGCCAGCAGCTTCTCGGTTGTAGGGGAGCTGTTTTTT. Residues: CASSFSVVGELFF.

This clonotype was observed a handful of times. The chain employs TRBV29-1 and TRBJ2-1, with D perhaps being TRBD1 or TRBD2 (5 bases each). There are 12 residues in the CDR3. From germline, CDR1 is SQVTM and CDR2 ANQGSEA. Trimming removed 5 bases at V and 10 bases at J, with 15 bases between. The CDR3 sequence: CSVRTQGDEQFF. CDR3 DNA: TGCAGCGTTCGGACCCAGGGAGACGAGCAGTTCTTC.

This clonotype was recorded many times. The chain carries TRBV10-3 and TRBJ1-2, with D possibly TRBD1 on 6 matching bases. This CDR3 contains 12 residues. The germline gives CDR1 ENHRY, CDR2 SYGVKD. V was cut by 10 bases and J by 3 bases, with 12 bases left in between. The CDR3, as DNA: TGTGCCACCAAGGAGGGGGACTATGGCTACACCTTC. Translation gives CATKEGDYGYTF.

The chain couples TRBV7-9 to TRBJ2-1, with D perhaps TRBD1 or TRBD2 (5 bases each). The V and J ends lost 5 bases and 1 base respectively, with 15 bases between them. The V gene's germline CDR1 is SEHNR and CDR2 FQNEAQ (reference sequence). The CDR3 has 16 residues. The CDR3 sequence: CASSPMGDRSYNEQFF. CDR3 nucleotides: TGTGCCAGCAGCCCGATGGGGGATAGGTCCTACAATGAGCAGTTCTTC. The variable domain in full, with the rest retrieved from reference TRBV7-9 and TRBJ2-1, is DTGVSQNPRHKITKRGQNVTFRCDPISEHNRLYWYRQTLGQGPEFLTYFQNEAQLEKSRLLSDRFSAERPKGSFSTLEIQRTEQGDSAMYLCASSPMGDRSYNEQFFGPGTRLTVL.

Comment on this clonotype: The junction departs from the called germline gene at one end, perhaps through a read error. The gene calls are TRBV27 and TRBJ2-5, with TRBD1 matching over 9 bases. Germline CDR1 and CDR2: MNHEY and SMNVEV (reference sequence). CDR3 length: 14 residues. The CDR3 region has the DNA TGTGCCAGCAGTCCCCGGACAGGGGAAGAGACCCAGAACTTC. Its protein is CASSPRTGEETQNF.

There are a few counts of this clonotype. J is TRBJ1-1 and V is TRBV20-1; D ambiguous. Germline CDR1 and CDR2: DFQATT and SNEGSKA (reference sequence). Deletions cut 3 bases from V and 10 bases from J, with 12 bases between. CDR3 length: 11 amino acids. The chain's CDR3 is CSARFLLGAFF. CDR3 nucleotides: TGCAGTGCTAGGTTCCTCTTAGGAGCTTTCTTT.

This chain links TRBV5-6 with TRBJ1-5, with TRBD1 as a possible D gene (5 bases). Germline V gene sequence: CDR1 SGHDT, CDR2 YYEEEE. CDR3 length equals 14 residues. Trimming removed 0 bases at V and 3 bases at J, with 7 bases between. The CDR3: CASSLGGVNQPQHF. The CDR3 DNA follows: TGTGCCAGCAGCTTGGGAGGGGTCAATCAGCCCCAGCATTTT.

In its sample, this clonotype was seen a few times. This chain joins TRBV12-3 or TRBV12-4 and TRBJ2-2, with D perhaps TRBD2 (6 bases). With 5 bases removed from V and 6 bases from J, the gap between germline ends came to 13 bases. The CDR3 has 14 amino acids. This CDR3 reads CASSQTSYPGELFF. CDR3 DNA sequence: TGTGCCAGCAGTCAAACTAGCTACCCCGGGGAGCTGTTTTTT.

V is TRBV11-2 and J is TRBJ2-7; D is undetermined. CDR3 size: 15 residues. In germline, CDR1 is SGHAT, CDR2 FQNNGV. V gave up 1 base and J gave up 1 base, with 11 bases separating them. The CDR3 nucleotides are TGTGCCAGCAGCTTAGGAGTAGTAGGTTCCTACGAGCAGTACTTC. It yields the protein CASSLGVVGSYEQYF.

The table lists this clonotype with a few counts. The gene calls are TRBV6-2 or TRBV6-3 and TRBJ2-7; 7 bases line up with TRBD1. Per the germline V gene, CDR1 is MNHEY and CDR2 is SVGEGT. The CDR3 contains 16 residues. Trimming at V came to 8 bases and at J to 1 base, leaving 14 bases not matched to a gene. The DNA of the CDR3 is TGTGCCAGCGGAGAGACCGGGACAGTCGTATCCTACGAGCAGTACTTC. Translating gives CASGETGTVVSYEQYF.

This clonotype was seen ten or more times. This chain uses TRBV28 with TRBJ2-1; D call uncertain. In germline, CDR1 is MDHEN, CDR2 SYDVKM. The germline V and J ends were trimmed by 5 bases and 7 bases, with 9 bases remaining between them. CDR3 length equals 12 residues. The CDR3 loop is CASSTPRNEQFF. CDR3 nucleotides: TGTGCCAGCAGTACCCCCAGGAATGAGCAGTTCTTC.

This clonotype was seen repeatedly, ten times or more. This rearrangement joins TRBV20-1 to TRBJ1-6; a possible D gene is TRBD1 (5 bases). The CDR3 totals 15 residues. From germline, CDR1 is DFQATT and CDR2 SNEGSKA (reference sequence). Trimming stripped 0 bases from V and 7 bases from J, with 13 bases between. CDR3 DNA sequence: TGCAGTGCTAGAGATGTGCAGGGAGACAATTCACCCCTCCACTTT. Residues: CSARDVQGDNSPLHF.

This clonotype was detected a few times. The V and J genes are TRBV5-1 and TRBJ1-1; D remains ambiguous. Germline CDR1 is SGHRS and CDR2 is YFSETQ. The CDR3 sequence is 14 residues long. The V end was cut by 2 bases, the J end by 1 base, with 9 bases between. The DNA for the CDR3 is TGCGCCAGCAGCTTCCTTGGGCAGAACACTGAAGCTTTCTTT. Its translation: CASSFLGQNTEAFF.

There are many counts of this clonotype. Here the CDR3 DNA reads TGTGCCAGCATGACACCCATGGCAGGGGCCAACGTCCTGACTTTC. Translation: CASMTPMAGANVLTF. The rearrangement joins TRBV27 to TRBJ2-6; D uncertain. V lost 7 bases and J 4 bases, leaving 14 bases between the germline ends. The germline V gene has CDR1 MNHEY and CDR2 SMNVEV (reference sequence). This CDR3 region has 15 residues.

This clonotype was recorded a few times. The chain employs TRBV9 and TRBJ2-7; TRBD2 aligns across 11 bases. This CDR3 comprises 18 residues. Germline assignment: CDR1 SGDLS and CDR2 YYNGEE. After removal of 0 bases from V and 2 bases from J, the junction contained 10 bases not matched to a gene. CDR3 residues: CASSVATSGGPRAYEQYF. DNA of the CDR3: TGTGCCAGCAGCGTAGCTACTAGCGGGGGCCCCCGGGCCTACGAGCAGTACTTC.

This clonotype was seen more than once but under ten times. The chain couples TRBV7-9 to TRBJ2-7; 10 positions match TRBD1. J gave up 2 bases and V 5 bases, and 6 bases lay outside the gene matches. Germline values: CDR1 SEHNR, CDR2 FQNEAQ (reference sequence). This CDR3 contains 15 residues. As DNA, the CDR3 is TGTGCCAGCAGCCTGCGGACAGGGGGAGCCTACGAGCAGTACTTC. It yields the protein CASSLRTGGAYEQYF.

In nucleotides, the CDR3 is TGTGCCAGCAGTTCTTTCGGGAGAGGCAAAAACATTCAGTACTTC. Translation: CASSSFGRGKNIQYF. The rearrangement uses TRBV12-3 or TRBV12-4 and TRBJ2-4, with a tentative D call TRBD2 (6 bases). V lost 4 bases and J 3 bases, leaving 13 bases between the germline ends. CDR3 length equals 15 residues.

This clonotype has more than one count but fewer than ten. The CDR3 nucleotides are TGCGCCAGCAACGGAGGGCGGCTAAATGAAAAACTGTTTTTT. This sequence encodes CASNGGRLNEKLFF. V and J are TRBV4-1 and TRBJ1-4, with unresolved D. This CDR3 has 14 residues. Germline CDR1 MGHRA, CDR2 YSYEKL. V lost 7 bases to trimming and J lost 5 bases, with 14 bases between them.

This clonotype was detected ten times or more. The germline gene is not matched at one end of the junction; a read error may be the cause. The gene calls are TRBV6-1 and TRBJ2-4, with a weak D call TRBD1 (6 bases). Germline-derived CDR1 and CDR2 are MNHNS and SASEGT. The CDR3 is 19 amino acids. CDR3 loop: CASSSIRLRDTLAKSIQYF. The CDR3 region has the DNA TGTGCCAGCAGTTCCATTCGACTCCGGGACACCCTAGCCAAAAGCATTCAGTACTTC.

V usage is TRBV7-9 and J usage is TRBJ2-3; no firm D call. The CDR3 sequence is 12 residues long. V lost 5 bases and J 2 bases, leaving 5 bases between the germline ends. The V gene's germline CDR1 is SEHNR and CDR2 FQNEAQ (reference sequence). The CDR3 protein is CASSPVTDTQYF. For the CDR3, the DNA is TGTGCCAGCAGCCCGGTCACAGATACGCAGTATTTT.